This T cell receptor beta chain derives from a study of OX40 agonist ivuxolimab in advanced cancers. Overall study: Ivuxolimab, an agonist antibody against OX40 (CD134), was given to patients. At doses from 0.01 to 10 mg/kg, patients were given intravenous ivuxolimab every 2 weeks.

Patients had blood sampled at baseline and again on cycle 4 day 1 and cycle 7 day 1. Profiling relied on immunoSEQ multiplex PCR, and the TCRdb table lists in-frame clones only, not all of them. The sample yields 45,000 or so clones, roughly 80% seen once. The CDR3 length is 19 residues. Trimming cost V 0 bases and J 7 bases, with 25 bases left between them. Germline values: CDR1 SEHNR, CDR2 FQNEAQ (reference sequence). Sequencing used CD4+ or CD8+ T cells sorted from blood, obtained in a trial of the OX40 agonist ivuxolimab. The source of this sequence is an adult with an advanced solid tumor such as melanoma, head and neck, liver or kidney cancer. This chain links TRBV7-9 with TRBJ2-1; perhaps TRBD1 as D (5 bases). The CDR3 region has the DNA TGTGCCAGCAGCTTAGCCTTCGACAGTGTTAGGTGGGTTCCTAATGAGCAGTTCTTC. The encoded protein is CASSLAFDSVRWVPNEQFF.